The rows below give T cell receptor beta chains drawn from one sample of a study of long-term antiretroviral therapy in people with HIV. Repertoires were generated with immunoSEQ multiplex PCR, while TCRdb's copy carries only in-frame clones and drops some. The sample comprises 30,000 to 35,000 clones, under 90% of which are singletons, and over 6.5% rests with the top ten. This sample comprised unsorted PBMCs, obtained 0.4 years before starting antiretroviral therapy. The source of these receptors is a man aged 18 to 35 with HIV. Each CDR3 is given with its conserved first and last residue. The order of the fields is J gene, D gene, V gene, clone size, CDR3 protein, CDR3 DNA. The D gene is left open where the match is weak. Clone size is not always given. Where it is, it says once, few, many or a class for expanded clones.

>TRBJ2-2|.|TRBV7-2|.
CASTWGELFF
TGTGCCAGCACTTGGGGGGAGCTGTTTTTT
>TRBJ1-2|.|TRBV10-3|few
CAISSKGGWGYTF
TGTGCCATCAGTTCGAAGGGGGGCTGGGGCTACACCTTC
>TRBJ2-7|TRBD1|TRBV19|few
CASPGTGAYEQYF
TGTGCCAGTCCCGGGACAGGCGCCTACGAGCAGTACTTC
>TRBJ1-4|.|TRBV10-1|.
CASAGTVNEKLFF
TGCGCCAGTGCCGGGACGGTTAATGAAAAACTGTTTTTT
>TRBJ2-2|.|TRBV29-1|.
CSVESDSNTGELFF
TGCAGCGTTGAATCGGACTCTAACACCGGGGAGCTGTTTTTT
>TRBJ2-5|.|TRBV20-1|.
CSAIQETQYF
TGCAGTGCTATCCAAGAGACCCAGTACTTC
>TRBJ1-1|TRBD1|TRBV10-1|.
CASQGQFNTEAFF
TGCGCCAGCCAGGGACAGTTCAACACTGAAGCTTTCTTT
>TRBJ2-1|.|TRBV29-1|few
CSLPGSFNEQFF
TGCAGCCTACCGGGGTCCTTCAATGAGCAGTTCTTC
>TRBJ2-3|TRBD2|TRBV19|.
CASSRGLADTQYF
TGTGCCAGTAGTAGAGGACTAGCTGATACGCAGTATTTT
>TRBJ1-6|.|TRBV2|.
CASIYFKDSPLHF
TGTGCCAGCATCTATTTTAAGGATTCACCCCTCCACTTT
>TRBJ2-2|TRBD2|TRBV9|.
CASSGASGSNTGELFF
TGTGCCAGCAGCGGGGCTAGCGGGTCGAACACCGGGGAGCTGTTTTTT
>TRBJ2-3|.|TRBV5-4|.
CASSRDITDTQYF
TGTGCCAGCAGCCGCGACATAACAGATACGCAGTATTTT
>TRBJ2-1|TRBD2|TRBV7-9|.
CASSLNRTSGNYNEQFF
TGTGCCAGCAGCTTAAATCGGACTAGCGGGAACTACAATGAGCAGTTCTTC
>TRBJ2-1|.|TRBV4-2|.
CASSHPGDPDNEQFF
TGTGCCAGCAGCCACCCGGGCGACCCCGACAATGAGCAGTTCTTC
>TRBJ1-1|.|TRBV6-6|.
CASSYSWQGNTEAFF
TGTGCCAGCAGTTACTCTTGGCAGGGGAACACTGAAGCTTTCTTT
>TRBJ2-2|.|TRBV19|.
CASSMGRRTELFF
TGTGCCAGTAGTATGGGACGGCGGACGGAGCTGTTTTTT
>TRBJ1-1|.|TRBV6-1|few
CASSPESTYNTEAFF
TGTGCCAGCAGTCCCGAGTCCACCTACAACACTGAAGCTTTCTTT
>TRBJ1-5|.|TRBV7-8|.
CASSLGGGNQPQHF
TGTGCCAGCAGCTTAGGAGGGGGGAATCAGCCCCAGCATTTT
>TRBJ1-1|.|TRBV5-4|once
CASSFEHLTFF
TGTGCCAGCAGCTTCGAACATCTTACTTTCTTT
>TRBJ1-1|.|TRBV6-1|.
CASSDGQRNTEAFF
TGTGCCAGCAGTGACGGACAGAGAAACACTGAAGCTTTCTTT
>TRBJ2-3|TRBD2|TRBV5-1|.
CASSLGLAESTDTQYF
TGCGCCAGCAGCTTGGGACTAGCGGAAAGCACAGATACGCAGTATTTT
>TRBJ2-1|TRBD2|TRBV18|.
CASSPLSLAGGANEQFF
TGTGCCAGCTCACCACTCTCCCTAGCGGGAGGGGCCAATGAGCAGTTCTTC
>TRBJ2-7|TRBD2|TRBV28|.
CASEREGPSYEQYF
TGTGCCAGCGAGCGGGAGGGCCCCTCCTACGAGCAGTACTTC
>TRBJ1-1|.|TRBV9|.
CASSDQGIRDTEAFF
TGTGCCAGCAGCGACCAGGGGATCAGGGACACTGAAGCTTTCTTT
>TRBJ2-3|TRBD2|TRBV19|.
CASSRGLAGGTDTQYF
TGTGCCAGTAGTAGAGGACTAGCGGGAGGCACAGATACGCAGTATTTT
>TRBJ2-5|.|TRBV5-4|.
CASSGPSSSETQYF
TGTGCCAGCAGCGGACCGTCTAGCTCCGAGACCCAGTACTTC
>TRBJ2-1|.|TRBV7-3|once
CASSSQPPYNEQFF
TGTGCCAGCAGCTCTCAGCCGCCTTACAATGAGCAGTTCTTC
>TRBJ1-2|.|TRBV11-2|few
CASSLGTDLYGYTF
TGTGCCAGCAGCTTAGGGACAGACCTCTATGGCTACACCTTC
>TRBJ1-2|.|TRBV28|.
CASSSGRKANYGYTF
TGTGCCAGCAGTTCGGGTAGAAAAGCTAACTATGGCTACACCTTC
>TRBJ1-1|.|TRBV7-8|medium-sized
CASSPYTTNTEAFF
TGTGCCAGCAGCCCCTACACCACGAACACTGAAGCTTTCTTT
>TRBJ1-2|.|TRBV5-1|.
CASSLSAGSRYGYTF
TGCGCCAGCAGCTTGTCGGCAGGGAGTAGGTATGGCTACACCTTC
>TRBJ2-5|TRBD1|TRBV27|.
CASSSWDSQETQYF
TGTGCCAGCAGTTCTTGGGACAGTCAAGAGACCCAGTACTTC
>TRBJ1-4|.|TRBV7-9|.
CASSFGGGANEKLFF
TGTGCCAGCAGCTTTGGAGGGGGGGCTAATGAAAAACTGTTTTTT
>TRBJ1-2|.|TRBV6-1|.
CASIPNLDGNYGYTF
TGTGCCAGCATCCCAAATCTCGACGGTAACTATGGCTACACCTTC
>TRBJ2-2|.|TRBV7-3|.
CASSFGTPNTGELFF
TGTGCCAGCAGCTTTGGCACTCCCAACACCGGGGAGCTGTTTTTT
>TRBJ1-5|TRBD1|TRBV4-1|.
CASSLGTGENQPQHF
TGCGCCAGCAGCCTGGGGACAGGCGAAAATCAGCCCCAGCATTTT
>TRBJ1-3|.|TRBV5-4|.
CASSFGGASGNTIYF
TGTGCCAGCAGCTTTGGGGGGGCCTCTGGAAACACCATATATTTT
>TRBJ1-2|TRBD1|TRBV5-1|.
CASSLDRTGGYGYTF
TGCGCCAGCAGCTTGGACCGGACAGGGGGATATGGCTACACCTTC
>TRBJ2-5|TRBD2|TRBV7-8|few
CASSPGLGRETQYF
TGTGCCAGCAGCCCCGGACTAGGGAGAGAGACCCAGTACTTC
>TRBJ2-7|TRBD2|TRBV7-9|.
CASSFGLANYEQYF
TGTGCCAGCAGCTTTGGACTAGCGAACTACGAGCAGTACTTC
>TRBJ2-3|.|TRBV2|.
CASSVRAAGTDTQYF
TGTGCCAGCAGTGTAAGGGCGGCGGGTACAGATACGCAGTATTTT
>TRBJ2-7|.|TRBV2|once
CASRVQGYEQYF
TGTGCCAGCAGGGTACAGGGCTACGAGCAGTACTTC
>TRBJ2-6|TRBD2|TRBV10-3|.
CAISAGLAGAGANVLTF
TGTGCCATCAGTGCGGGACTAGCGGGGGCAGGGGCCAACGTCCTGACTTTC
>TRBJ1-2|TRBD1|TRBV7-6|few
CASSLGGTGIYGYTF
TGTGCCAGCAGCTTAGGGGGGACAGGGATCTATGGCTACACCTTC
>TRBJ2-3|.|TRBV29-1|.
CSARVTGSHSTDTQYF
TGCAGCGCCCGCGTCACAGGTTCCCATAGCACAGATACGCAGTATTTT